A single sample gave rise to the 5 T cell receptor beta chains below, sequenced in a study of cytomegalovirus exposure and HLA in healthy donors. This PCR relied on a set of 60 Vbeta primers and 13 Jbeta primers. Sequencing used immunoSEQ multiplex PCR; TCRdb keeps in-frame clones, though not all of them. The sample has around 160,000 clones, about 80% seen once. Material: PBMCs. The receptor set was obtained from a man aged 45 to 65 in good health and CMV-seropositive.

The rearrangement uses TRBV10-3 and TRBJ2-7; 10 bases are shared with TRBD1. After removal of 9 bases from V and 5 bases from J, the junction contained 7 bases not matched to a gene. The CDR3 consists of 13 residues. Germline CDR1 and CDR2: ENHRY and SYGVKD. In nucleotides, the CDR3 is TGTGCCATTTCCGGGACAGGGGCGAACGAGCAGTACGTC. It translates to CAISGTGANEQYV.

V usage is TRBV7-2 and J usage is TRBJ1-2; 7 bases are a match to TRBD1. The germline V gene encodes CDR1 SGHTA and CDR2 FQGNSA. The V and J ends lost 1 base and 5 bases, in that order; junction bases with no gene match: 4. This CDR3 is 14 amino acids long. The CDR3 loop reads CASSLGGQLYGYTF. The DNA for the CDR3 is TGTGCCAGCAGCTTAGGGGGACAGCTTTATGGCTACACCTTC.

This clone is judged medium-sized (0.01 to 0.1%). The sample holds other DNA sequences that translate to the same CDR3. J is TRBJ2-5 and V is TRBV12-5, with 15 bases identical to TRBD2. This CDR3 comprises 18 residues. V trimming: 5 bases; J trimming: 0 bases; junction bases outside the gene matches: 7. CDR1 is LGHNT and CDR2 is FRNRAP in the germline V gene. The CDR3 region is CASGRGLAGGEYQETQYF. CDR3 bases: TGTGCTAGTGGTCGAGGACTAGCGGGGGGGGAGTACCAAGAGACCCAGTACTTC.

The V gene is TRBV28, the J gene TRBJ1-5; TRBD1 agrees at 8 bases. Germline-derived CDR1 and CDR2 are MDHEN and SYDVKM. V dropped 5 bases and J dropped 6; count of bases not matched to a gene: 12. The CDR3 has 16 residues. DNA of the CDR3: TGTGCCAGCAGTCCCCGGGGCAGGGGGCCGGGTCAGCCCCAGCATTTT. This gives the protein CASSPRGRGPGQPQHF.

The CDR3 spells CASSATRVRTNEQFF. CDR3 DNA: TGTGCCAGCAGTGCGACCCGGGTCCGTACCAATGAGCAGTTCTTC. The chain carries TRBV2 and TRBJ2-1, with D uncertain. Trimming pared 4 bases from V and 6 bases from J, leaving 16 bases between. Germline-derived CDR1 and CDR2 are SNHLY and FYNNEI. The CDR3 is 15 amino acids.